This T cell receptor (beta chain) stems from a study of T-cell memory formation after mild COVID-19. This clonotype was seen more than once but under ten times. MiXCR, run by TCRdb on the 5' RACE reads, gives a single entry per CDR3 protein. The table lists roughly 280,000 distinct CDR3 sequences, 15% to 20% of them singletons. CDR1 MGHRA and CDR2 YSYEKL come from the germline V gene. The CDR3 totals 15 residues. V was clipped by 7 bases and J by 4 bases, with 17 bases between them. The clonotype originates from a man aged 18 to 29 who had mild COVID-19 (a few samples of this study predate the infection). Cell type and time point are not known. The chain links TRBV4-1 to TRBJ2-1; D might be TRBD1 (6 bases). Sequenced sample: PBMCs or a T cell subset sorted from them (not recorded which). CDR3 amino acids: CASNPGQGPYNEQFF. Written as DNA, the CDR3 is TGCGCCAGCAACCCCGGGCAGGGGCCGTACAATGAGCAGTTCTTC.